This T cell receptor beta chain emerged from a study of blood T cell repertoires in COVID-19. Study background: COVID-19 samples from acute and convalescent phases originated in the United States, Italy and Spain. T cells, B-cell-depleted T cells, or PBMCs provided the cDNA or gDNA that served as material.

Per the germline V gene, CDR1 is SGHNT and CDR2 is YYREEE (reference sequence). V lost 0 bases and J lost 7, with 13 bases in between. The CDR3 length is 14 residues. In the study's own analysis: Estimation of nucleated cell counts relied on the amplification of reference gene primers. Profiled with immunoSEQ multiplex PCR; TCRdb holds only in-frame clones, not every one. V and J calls plus clone size are reproduced from that table; the DNA served to infer D and trimming. This sample has over 200,000 clones; 85% occur once, and the top ten carry roughly a sixth. Cohort assignment relied on participant-reported clinical history.

This rearrangement joins TRBV5-4 to TRBJ2-5, with D perhaps TRBD2 (5 bases). The sequence was obtained from a man aged 35 to 55 who had recovered from COVID-19. The material sequenced was PBMCs or T cells enriched from blood (not recorded which). The CDR3 reads CASSLDKVGGTQYF. The CDR3 coding sequence is TGTGCCAGCAGCTTGGATAAAGTAGGAGGGACCCAGTACTTC.